This is a list of T cell receptor beta chains from one sample in a study of PD-1 blockade in mismatch repair-deficient tumors. Their recognized antigens are unknown. Sequencing was performed with immunoSEQ multiplex PCR; in TCRdb, only in-frame clones are kept and a portion is missing. The sample has 7,000 to 9,000 clones, 88% seen once. This specimen consisted of cells cultured in vitro, obtained from a patient treated with pembrolizumab. These TCRs come from an adult with mismatch repair-deficient cancer. Each CDR3 is given with its conserved first and last residue. The D gene is left open where the match is weak. A row's size may be missing; if present it is once, few, many or a size class.

abundance: .
d_gene: .
v_gene: TRBV28
j_gene: TRBJ2-3
CDR3nt: TGTGCCAGCAGTTTATCTGTGGGGGTAACCACAGATACGCAGTATTTT
CDR3aa: CASSLSVGVTTDTQYF

abundance: .
d_gene: .
v_gene: TRBV5-1
j_gene: TRBJ1-5
CDR3nt: TGCGCCAGCAGCTTAACCGCGGGGCAGCCCCAGCATTTT
CDR3aa: CASSLTAGQPQHF

abundance: .
d_gene: TRBD1
v_gene: TRBV6-5
j_gene: TRBJ1-1
CDR3nt: TGTGCCAGCAGTTACTCGTCCAGGGGGGGGACTGAAGCTTTCTTT
CDR3aa: CASSYSSRGGTEAFF

abundance: .
d_gene: .
v_gene: TRBV9
j_gene: TRBJ2-1
CDR3nt: TGTGCCAGCAGCGAAGCCAGCCAGCTTTACAATGAGCAGTTCTTC
CDR3aa: CASSEASQLYNEQFF

abundance: .
d_gene: TRBD2
v_gene: TRBV5-4
j_gene: TRBJ2-7
CDR3nt: TGTGCCAGCAGACGAGGACTAGCGGGAGAATACGAGCAGTACTTC
CDR3aa: CASRRGLAGEYEQYF

abundance: .
d_gene: TRBD2
v_gene: TRBV4-1
j_gene: TRBJ2-7
CDR3nt: TGCGCCAGCAGCCAGGCATTTAGCGGGATACTCTACGAGCAGTACTTC
CDR3aa: CASSQAFSGILYEQYF

abundance: .
d_gene: TRBD1
v_gene: TRBV11-2
j_gene: TRBJ2-7
CDR3nt: TGTGCCAGCAGCCACCGAGGACAGGGGGAGTTAAGGGAGTACTTC
CDR3aa: CASSHRGQGELREYF

abundance: .
d_gene: .
v_gene: TRBV5-4
j_gene: TRBJ1-1
CDR3nt: TGTGCCAGCAGCTTGTGGGGTGAGGCGACGAACACTGAAGCTTTCTTT
CDR3aa: CASSLWGEATNTEAFF

abundance: .
d_gene: .
v_gene: TRBV9
j_gene: TRBJ1-1
CDR3nt: TGTGCCAGCAGCGTCGATATACAGGGTGGCACTGAAGCTTTCTTT
CDR3aa: CASSVDIQGGTEAFF

abundance: .
d_gene: .
v_gene: TRBV5-1
j_gene: TRBJ1-4
CDR3nt: TGCGCCAGCAGTGCTGGGGGGGCGTCAAGTGGTGAAAAACTGTTTTTT
CDR3aa: CASSAGGASSGEKLFF

abundance: .
d_gene: .
v_gene: TRBV27
j_gene: TRBJ2-5
CDR3nt: TGTGCCAGCAGTTCTAGTCTCCGGGGGGAGACCCAGTACTTC
CDR3aa: CASSSSLRGETQYF

abundance: .
d_gene: .
v_gene: TRBV4-1
j_gene: TRBJ1-2
CDR3nt: TGCGCCAGCAGCGGAGCAGATTATGGCTACACCTTC
CDR3aa: CASSGADYGYTF

abundance: once
d_gene: .
v_gene: TRBV4-2
j_gene: TRBJ2-2
CDR3nt: TGTGCCAGCAGCCAAGAGAAAAACACCGGGGAGCTGTTTTTT
CDR3aa: CASSQEKNTGELFF

abundance: .
d_gene: .
v_gene: TRBV6-1
j_gene: TRBJ1-5
CDR3nt: TGTGCCAGCACCAGGACACTTAGCAATCAGCCCCAGCATTTT
CDR3aa: CASTRTLSNQPQHF

abundance: .
d_gene: .
v_gene: TRBV28
j_gene: TRBJ1-2
CDR3nt: TGTGCCAGCAGTTTAGGGGGATATGGCTACACCTTC
CDR3aa: CASSLGGYGYTF

abundance: .
d_gene: .
v_gene: TRBV7-9
j_gene: TRBJ1-4
CDR3nt: TGTGCCAGCAGCCTGGCCGGGGGGAATGAAAAACTGTTTTTT
CDR3aa: CASSLAGGNEKLFF

abundance: .
d_gene: TRBD1
v_gene: TRBV28
j_gene: TRBJ2-1
CDR3nt: TGTGCCAGCAGTTCACCCGGACAGGGAGGCTGGGAGCAGTTCTTC
CDR3aa: CASSSPGQGGWEQFF

abundance: .
d_gene: .
v_gene: TRBV6-5
j_gene: TRBJ1-1
CDR3nt: TGTGCCAGCAGCCCCCGGACAGCACTGAACACTGAAGCTTTCTTT
CDR3aa: CASSPRTALNTEAFF

abundance: .
d_gene: TRBD1
v_gene: TRBV25-1
j_gene: TRBJ1-1
CDR3nt: TGTGCCAGCAGTGCATTCCGGGACAGCACTGAAGCTTTCTTT
CDR3aa: CASSAFRDSTEAFF

abundance: .
d_gene: .
v_gene: TRBV6-1
j_gene: TRBJ2-1
CDR3nt: TGTGCCAGCAGCGCCCGGGACTTCGACGATGAGCAGTTCTTC
CDR3aa: CASSARDFDDEQFF

abundance: .
d_gene: TRBD1
v_gene: TRBV10-3
j_gene: TRBJ1-1
CDR3nt: TGTGCCATCAAGGGACAGGGCACTGAAGCTTTCTTT
CDR3aa: CAIKGQGTEAFF

abundance: .
d_gene: .
v_gene: TRBV5-1
j_gene: TRBJ1-2
CDR3nt: TGCGCCAGCAGTTTAGGCAGTAACAACTATGGCTACACCTTC
CDR3aa: CASSLGSNNYGYTF

abundance: .
d_gene: .
v_gene: TRBV28
j_gene: TRBJ1-2
CDR3nt: TGTGCCAGCAGTGCACAGGGAAGCCCCTATGGCTACACCTTC
CDR3aa: CASSAQGSPYGYTF

abundance: .
d_gene: TRBD2
v_gene: TRBV6-5
j_gene: TRBJ2-3
CDR3nt: TGTGCCAGCAGTTACTCGGGGACTAGCTGGGATACGCAGTATTTT
CDR3aa: CASSYSGTSWDTQYF

abundance: .
d_gene: TRBD1
v_gene: TRBV30
j_gene: TRBJ1-1
CDR3nt: TGTGCCTGGAGGACAGGGGGGGTCACTGAAGCTTTCTTT
CDR3aa: CAWRTGGVTEAFF

abundance: .
d_gene: TRBD1
v_gene: TRBV5-1
j_gene: TRBJ1-2
CDR3nt: TGCGCCAGCAGCGTAGGACAGGGGGATGGCTACACCTTC
CDR3aa: CASSVGQGDGYTF

abundance: .
d_gene: TRBD2
v_gene: TRBV5-1
j_gene: TRBJ2-1
CDR3nt: TGCGCCAGCACCTCTTCAAGCGGGAGGGAAAACAATGAGCAGTTCTTC
CDR3aa: CASTSSSGRENNEQFF

abundance: few
d_gene: .
v_gene: TRBV27
j_gene: TRBJ1-1
CDR3nt: TGTGCCAGCAGTTTGGTGTGGGACACTGAAGCTTTCTTT
CDR3aa: CASSLVWDTEAFF

abundance: .
d_gene: .
v_gene: TRBV5-5
j_gene: TRBJ2-2
CDR3nt: TGTGCCAGCAGCTCCGGTGGCGGGGAGCTGTTTTTT
CDR3aa: CASSSGGGELFF

abundance: .
d_gene: TRBD2
v_gene: TRBV5-4
j_gene: TRBJ2-2
CDR3nt: TGTGCCAGCAGCTTGGGGACTAGCGGGAACACCGGGGAGCTGTTTTTT
CDR3aa: CASSLGTSGNTGELFF

abundance: .
d_gene: .
v_gene: TRBV18
j_gene: TRBJ1-3
CDR3nt: TGTGCCAGCTCACCCAGGGGACTGCGGGGAAACACCATATATTTT
CDR3aa: CASSPRGLRGNTIYF

abundance: .
d_gene: .
v_gene: TRBV9
j_gene: TRBJ2-3
CDR3nt: TGTGCCAGCAGCGTTATGGGGGAGTCCGGCACAGATACGCAGTATTTT
CDR3aa: CASSVMGESGTDTQYF

abundance: .
d_gene: .
v_gene: TRBV5-6
j_gene: TRBJ2-2
CDR3nt: TGTGCCAGCAGCTTGGGGGCGAACACCGGGGAGCTGTTTTTT
CDR3aa: CASSLGANTGELFF

abundance: few
d_gene: .
v_gene: TRBV5-1
j_gene: TRBJ2-7
CDR3nt: TGCGCCAGCAGCTTGGCCCTCTACGGGACCTACGAGCAGTACTTC
CDR3aa: CASSLALYGTYEQYF

abundance: .
d_gene: TRBD1
v_gene: TRBV10-3
j_gene: TRBJ1-6
CDR3nt: TGTGCCATCAGTGATGTAGGGGGCGGGAGTTCACCCCTCCACTTT
CDR3aa: CAISDVGGGSSPLHF

abundance: .
d_gene: TRBD2
v_gene: TRBV7-9
j_gene: TRBJ2-7
CDR3nt: TGTGCCAGCAGCTCGAGCGGGAGTGTTGGGGGGCAGTACTTC
CDR3aa: CASSSSGSVGGQYF

abundance: once
d_gene: .
v_gene: TRBV18
j_gene: TRBJ1-4
CDR3nt: TGTGCCAGCTCTGGGGAAAAACTGTTTTTT
CDR3aa: CASSGEKLFF

abundance: once
d_gene: TRBD1
v_gene: TRBV28
j_gene: TRBJ1-5
CDR3nt: TGTGCCAGCAGTTTATGGGGACAGGGCAGTCAGCCCCAGCATTTT
CDR3aa: CASSLWGQGSQPQHF

abundance: .
d_gene: .
v_gene: TRBV5-8
j_gene: TRBJ2-5
CDR3nt: TGTGCCAGCAGCCCTCGGGAGACCCAGTACTTC
CDR3aa: CASSPRETQYF

abundance: .
d_gene: TRBD2
v_gene: TRBV7-9
j_gene: TRBJ2-7
CDR3nt: TGTGCCAGCAGCTCAAGACTAGCGGGAGATGACGAGCAGTACTTC
CDR3aa: CASSSRLAGDDEQYF

abundance: .
d_gene: TRBD1
v_gene: TRBV5-1
j_gene: TRBJ1-6
CDR3nt: TGCGCCAGCAGCTGGATCCCAGGGGGCGCCGGGTATAATTCACCCCTCCACTTT
CDR3aa: CASSWIPGGAGYNSPLHF

abundance: .
d_gene: .
v_gene: TRBV11-3
j_gene: TRBJ2-7
CDR3nt: TGTGCCAGCAGCTTTTGGGCCCTTAACGGTAGCTCCTACGAGCAGTACTTC
CDR3aa: CASSFWALNGSSYEQYF

abundance: .
d_gene: .
v_gene: TRBV27
j_gene: TRBJ2-5
CDR3nt: TGTGCCAGCAGTCCCTCGGATGCTGGGGAGACCCAGTACTTC
CDR3aa: CASSPSDAGETQYF

abundance: few
d_gene: .
v_gene: TRBV7-9
j_gene: TRBJ1-1
CDR3nt: TGTGCCAGCAGCTTAGACAGCTACACTGAAGCTTTCTTT
CDR3aa: CASSLDSYTEAFF

abundance: .
d_gene: TRBD2
v_gene: TRBV11-2
j_gene: TRBJ2-1
CDR3nt: TGTGCCAGCAGCTTAGCTTCAACTAGCGGGGCCTACAATGAGCAGTTCTTC
CDR3aa: CASSLASTSGAYNEQFF

abundance: hyperexpanded
d_gene: .
v_gene: TRBV5-6
j_gene: TRBJ2-7
CDR3nt: TGTGCCAGCAGCCCCCTGGGTGGGGAGCAGTACTTC
CDR3aa: CASSPLGGEQYF

abundance: .
d_gene: .
v_gene: TRBV7-3
j_gene: TRBJ2-6
CDR3nt: TGTGCCAGCAGCCCGCCTGGGGCCAACGTCCTGACTTTC
CDR3aa: CASSPPGANVLTF

abundance: .
d_gene: .
v_gene: TRBV7-2
j_gene: TRBJ1-6
CDR3nt: TGTGCCAGCAGCCCCTCCCCCACTGATTCACCCCTCCACTTT
CDR3aa: CASSPSPTDSPLHF

abundance: .
d_gene: .
v_gene: TRBV5-1
j_gene: TRBJ2-3
CDR3nt: TGCGCCAGCAGCCCTATCCCCAGCACAGATACGCAGTATTTT
CDR3aa: CASSPIPSTDTQYF

abundance: .
d_gene: TRBD1
v_gene: TRBV5-1
j_gene: TRBJ2-3
CDR3nt: TGCGCCAGCAGCCGCAAGACAGGGGGTAGCACAGATACGCAGTATTTT
CDR3aa: CASSRKTGGSTDTQYF

abundance: once
d_gene: TRBD1
v_gene: TRBV5-1
j_gene: TRBJ2-7
CDR3nt: TGCGCCAGCAGCGGTACGACAGGGGGCTACGAGCAGTACTTC
CDR3aa: CASSGTTGGYEQYF

abundance: .
d_gene: .
v_gene: TRBV28
j_gene: TRBJ1-1
CDR3nt: TGTGCCAGCAGTTTACTCTGGGAAGACATGAACACTGAAGCTTTCTTT
CDR3aa: CASSLLWEDMNTEAFF

abundance: .
d_gene: .
v_gene: TRBV7-9
j_gene: TRBJ2-4
CDR3nt: TGTGCCAGCAGCGTTAGCCGCCAATCTCCCATTCAGTACTTC
CDR3aa: CASSVSRQSPIQYF